The sequence of this T cell receptor beta chain was determined in a study of T-cell reconstitution after alpha-beta-depleted transplantation in children. General observations from the study: Recipient T cells and thymic progenitors that survived gave rise to the high TCRbeta diversity observed at day 60 in some patients. Expanded graft clones numbering several hundred reportedly gave rise to alpha-beta T cells about two months after transplant. From newly produced T cells came most of the T-cell counts and diversity one year after transplant.

The germline CDR1 and CDR2 sequences are DFQATT and SNEGSKA (reference sequence). Trimming stripped 5 bases from V and 4 bases from J, with 24 bases between. The CDR3 spans 17 residues. The table lists this clonotype with many counts. The antigen is unknown. Unique molecular identifiers were incorporated when the TCRbeta library was constructed. TCRdb called the PCR reads again in MiXCR, with one record for every CDR3 protein. This sample has around 700,000 distinct CDR3 sequences, with less than 15% found just once. The chain is built from TRBV20-1 and TRBJ2-1; weak D call: TRBD2 (6 bases). The sequence derives from a girl aged 2 to 9 with congenital amegakaryocytic thrombocytopenia, due to receive a stem cell transplant. Sequencing was performed on PBMCs, taken before TCRalphabeta/CD19-depleted stem cell transplant. CDR3 DNA sequence: TGCAGTGCTTCCCCTTTTTCGGGAGCCCAGCTTTACAATGAGCAGTTCTTC. Translating it yields CSASPFSGAQLYNEQFF.